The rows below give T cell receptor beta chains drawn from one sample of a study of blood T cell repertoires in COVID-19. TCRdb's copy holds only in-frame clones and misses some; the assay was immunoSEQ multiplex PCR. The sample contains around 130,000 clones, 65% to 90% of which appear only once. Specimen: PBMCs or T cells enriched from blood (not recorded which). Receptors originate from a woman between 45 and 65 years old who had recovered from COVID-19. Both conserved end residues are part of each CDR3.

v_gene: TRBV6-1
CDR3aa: CASSELSGTGVNEQYF

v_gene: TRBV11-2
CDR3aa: CASSWGDPFSGNTIYF

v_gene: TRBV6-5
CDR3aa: CASRQGFSNQPQHF

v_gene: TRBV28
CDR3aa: CASRGVFGNQPQHF

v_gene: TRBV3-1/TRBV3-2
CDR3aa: CASSPGLAGGIDTQYF

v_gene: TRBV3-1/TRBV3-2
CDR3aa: CASSAGQQIYEQYF

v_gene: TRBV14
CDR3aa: CASSQARVGLEILNSNQPQHF

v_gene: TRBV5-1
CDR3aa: CASSHGQSTDTQYF

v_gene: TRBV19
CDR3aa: CASSIGGGIENTEAFF

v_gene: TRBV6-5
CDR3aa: CASSFDLRTSSYEQYF

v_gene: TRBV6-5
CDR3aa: CASSTPGRQETQYF

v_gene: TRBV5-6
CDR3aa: CASSLEVAENQETQYF

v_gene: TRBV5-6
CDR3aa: CASSLVTGNTEAFF

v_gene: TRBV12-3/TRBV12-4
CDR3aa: CAVLINYGYTF

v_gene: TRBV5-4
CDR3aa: CASRTAGDTDTQYF

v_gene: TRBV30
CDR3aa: CAWSPGTGSSPLHF

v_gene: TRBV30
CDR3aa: CAWGRGSGANVLTF